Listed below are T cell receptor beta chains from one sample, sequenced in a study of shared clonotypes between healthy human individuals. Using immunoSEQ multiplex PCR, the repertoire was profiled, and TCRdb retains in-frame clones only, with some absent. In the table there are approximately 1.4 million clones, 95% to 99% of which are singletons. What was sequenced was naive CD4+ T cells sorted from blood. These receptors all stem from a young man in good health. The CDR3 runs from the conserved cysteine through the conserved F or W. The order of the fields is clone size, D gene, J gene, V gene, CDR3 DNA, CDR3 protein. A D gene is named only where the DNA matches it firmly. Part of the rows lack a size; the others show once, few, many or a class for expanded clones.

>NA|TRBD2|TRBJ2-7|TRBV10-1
TGCGCCAGCAGTAGAGGGGGGACTAGCGGGAGTTCGCAGTACTTC
CASSRGGTSGSSQYF
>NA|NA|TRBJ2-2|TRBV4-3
TGCGCCAGCAGCCAAGATCGGTGGGTCGGGGAGCTGTTTTTT
CASSQDRWVGELFF
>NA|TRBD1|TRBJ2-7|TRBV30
TGTGCCTGGAGTGTACGGCGACAGGGTAGTAGCGACGAGCAGTACTTC
CAWSVRRQGSSDEQYF
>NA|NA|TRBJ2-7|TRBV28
TGTGCCAGCAGTCGGACGTTATACGAGCAGTACTTC
CASSRTLYEQYF
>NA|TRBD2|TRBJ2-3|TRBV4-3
TGCGCCAGCAGCCAAGGCCGCGGACTAGCGGGAGGCCTTGTTGAAGATACGCAGTATTTT
CASSQGRGLAGGLVEDTQYF
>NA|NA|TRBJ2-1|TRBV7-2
TGTGCCAGCAGCCGATCTCCTAGCTCCTACAATGAGCAGTTCTTC
CASSRSPSSYNEQFF
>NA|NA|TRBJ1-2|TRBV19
TGTGCCAGTACCACCGAGGGACCAAGGGTTAACTATGGCTACACCTTC
CASTTEGPRVNYGYTF
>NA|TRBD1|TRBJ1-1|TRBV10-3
TGTGCCGGACGACAGGGGAGAGACACTGAAGCTTTCTTT
CAGRQGRDTEAFF
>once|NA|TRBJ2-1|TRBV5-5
TGTGCCAGCAGCTTGGTCTCGCGTAGCTACAATGAGCAGTTCTTC
CASSLVSRSYNEQFF
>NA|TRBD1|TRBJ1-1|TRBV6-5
TGTGCCAGCAGTCTTGACAGGGTGAGGACTGAAGCTTTCTTT
CASSLDRVRTEAFF
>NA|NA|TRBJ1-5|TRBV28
TGTGCCAGCAGTAAGCCCACCCAAACTCGGTCCTATAGCAATCAGCCCCAGCATTTT
CASSKPTQTRSYSNQPQHF
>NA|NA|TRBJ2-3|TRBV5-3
TGTGCCATAACACCTCCCAGAGATACGCAGTATTTT
CAITPPRDTQYF
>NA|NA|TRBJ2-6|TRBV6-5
TGTGCCAGCAGTTACTCCGAAGTATCTGGGGCCAACGTCCTGACTTTC
CASSYSEVSGANVLTF
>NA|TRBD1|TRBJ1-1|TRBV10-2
TGCGCCAGCACCCTCCTACAGGGGAACGGGGGGAACACTGAAGCTTTCTTT
CASTLLQGNGGNTEAFF
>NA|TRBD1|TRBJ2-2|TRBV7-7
TGTGCCAGCAGCTTATGGGAACAGGGGGAGGACGGGGAGCTGTTTTTT
CASSLWEQGEDGELFF
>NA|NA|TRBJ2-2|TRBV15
TGTGCCACCAGCATTACTGTAGGGACCGGGGAGCTGTTTTTT
CATSITVGTGELFF
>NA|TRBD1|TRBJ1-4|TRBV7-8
TGTGCCAGCAGCCCGCTAGGGGGACAGGGGGGTGAAAAACTGTTTTTT
CASSPLGGQGGEKLFF
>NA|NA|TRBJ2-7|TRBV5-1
TGCGCCAGCAGCTTGCCCTCCCGCAACCGGGGCGACGAGCAGTACTTC
CASSLPSRNRGDEQYF
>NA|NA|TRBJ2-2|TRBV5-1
TGCGCCAGCAGCTTGCTAGGTGGGGCCAACACCGGGGAGCTGTTTTTT
CASSLLGGANTGELFF
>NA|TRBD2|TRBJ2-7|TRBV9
TGTGCCAGCAGCGAGGGAAGCGGGAGTAGATACGAGCAGTACTTC
CASSEGSGSRYEQYF
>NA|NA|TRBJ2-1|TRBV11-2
TGTGCCAGCAGCTTAGGGCTCTCCAATGAGCAGTTCTTC
CASSLGLSNEQFF
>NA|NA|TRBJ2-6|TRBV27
TGTGCCAGCAGTTTCCAGCCGCATTCGAGGGCTGGGGCCAACGTCCTGACTTTC
CASSFQPHSRAGANVLTF
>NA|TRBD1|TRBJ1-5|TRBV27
TGTGCCAGCGGACAGGCTAATCAGCCCCAGCATTTT
CASGQANQPQHF
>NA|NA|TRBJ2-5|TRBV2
TGTGCCAGCAGGGTTAACTCCTCCCAGTACTTC
CASRVNSSQYF
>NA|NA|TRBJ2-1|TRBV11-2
TGTGCCAGCAGCGTTCCCTACAATGAGCAGTTCTTC
CASSVPYNEQFF
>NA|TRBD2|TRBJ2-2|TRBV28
TGTGCCAGCAGTTTGTTCCCCCGGACTAGCGGCTTCACCGGGGAGCTGTTTTTT
CASSLFPRTSGFTGELFF
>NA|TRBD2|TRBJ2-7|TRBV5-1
TGCGCCAGCAGCTTGGGGCAGGGACTAGCGGGAGACTTC
CASSLGQGLAGDF
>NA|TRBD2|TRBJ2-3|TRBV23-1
TGCGCCAGCAGTCATGGCCGACTAGCGGGAGTGGGCACAGATACGCAGTATTTT
CASSHGRLAGVGTDTQYF
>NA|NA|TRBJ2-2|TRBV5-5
TGTGCCAGCAGCTTCGCGATGACAGAGATGGGCGGGGAGCTGTTTTTT
CASSFAMTEMGGELFF